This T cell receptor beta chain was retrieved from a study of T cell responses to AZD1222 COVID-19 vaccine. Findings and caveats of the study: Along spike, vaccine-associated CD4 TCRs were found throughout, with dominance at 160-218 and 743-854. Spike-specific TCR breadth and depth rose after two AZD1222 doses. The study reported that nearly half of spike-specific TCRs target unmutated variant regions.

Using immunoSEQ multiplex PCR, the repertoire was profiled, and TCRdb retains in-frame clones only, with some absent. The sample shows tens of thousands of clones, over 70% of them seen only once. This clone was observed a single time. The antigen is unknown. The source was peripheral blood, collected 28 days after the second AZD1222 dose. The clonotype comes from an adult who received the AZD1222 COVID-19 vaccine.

DNA for the CDR3: TGTGCCAGTAGTATAACAGGGGGCTCGGGCAATCAGCCCCAGCATTTT. Translation: CASSITGGSGNQPQHF. This chain uses TRBV19 with TRBJ1-5; 9 nucleotides agree with TRBD1. The germline V gene encodes CDR1 LNHDA and CDR2 SQIVND (reference sequence). V gave up 2 bases and J gave up 2 bases; unmatched junction bases: 4. This CDR3 region has 16 residues.